Sequencing of this TCR beta chain was carried out in a study of CD8+ T cells in alopecia areata. Study details: Scalp area affected, as a percentage, set the severity score of treated patients.

As the sequencing template, cDNA was produced by extracting RNA and reverse transcribing it. Repertoires were generated with immunoSEQ multiplex PCR, while TCRdb's copy carries only in-frame clones and drops some. The repertoire consists of roughly 210,000 clones, with over 40% occurring once and the leading ten covering 2% to 3%. Treatment meaning: oral pan-JAK inhibitor, 5-10 mg twice daily. Germline V gene lookup returns CDR1 LGHNA and CDR2 YSLEER. V was cut by 3 bases and J by 1 base, with 9 bases left in between. The CDR3 contains 14 residues. This sample comprised CD4+ T cells sorted from blood, obtained between weeks 36 and 40, from a patient treated with tofacitinib. This clonotype originated in a human donor with alopecia areata. The rearrangement links TRBV4-3 to TRBJ1-1; D ambiguous. DNA of the CDR3: TGCGCCAGCAGCCATGTTACAGAGAACACTGAAGCTTTCTTT. Translated: CASSHVTENTEAFF.